The 8 T cell receptor beta chains below all came from one sample that was sequenced in a study of blood T cells in healthy people across ages. Through a sample-barcoded 5' primer and a J-beta primer mix, a second PCR was run for roughly 7 to 12 cycles. TCRdb fed the 5' RACE reads into MiXCR, producing one record per CDR3 protein. The data show about a million distinct CDR3 sequences, with around two fifths seen just once and under 15% held by the top ten. The sequenced material came from blood. The receptors were sampled from a man aged 18 to 30 in good health.

V and J are TRBV9 and TRBJ1-2; TRBD1 aligns across 7 bases. This CDR3 is 13 amino acids long. Germline lookup yields CDR1 SGDLS and CDR2 YYNGEE. The trim removed 7 bases at V and 4 bases at J, leaving 7 bases unmatched. CDR3 amino acids: CASRRDSLYGYTF. DNA for the CDR3: TGTGCCAGCCGCCGGGACAGCCTCTATGGCTACACCTTC.

The rearrangement joins TRBV10-3 to TRBJ1-1; D is ambiguous. This CDR3 has 14 residues. The germline gives CDR1 ENHRY, CDR2 SYGVKD. Deletions cut 6 bases from V and 4 bases from J, with 15 bases between. The CDR3 spells CAIRGTDLTTEAFF. The CDR3 DNA reads TGTGCCATCAGAGGAACAGATCTAACCACTGAAGCTTTCTTT.

V is TRBV2 and J is TRBJ2-7; perhaps TRBD2 as D (6 bases). V lost 6 bases and J 4 bases, leaving 16 bases between the germline ends. The CDR3 has 14 residues. The germline V gene has CDR1 SNHLY and CDR2 FYNNEI. CDR3: CASRSRDLAYEQYF. CDR3 sequence (DNA): TGTGCCAGCAGGTCCCGGGACTTAGCTTACGAGCAGTACTTC.

As to this clonotype: Germline and junction disagree at one end, which may indicate a read error. This rearrangement joins TRBV5-6 to TRBJ1-1; no clear D gene. CDR3 length equals 14 residues. The V gene's germline CDR1 is SGHDT and CDR2 YYEEEE. DNA for the CDR3: TGTGTCAGCAGCTTGGAGGTCCCGAACACTGAAGCTTTCTTT. Amino acids: CVSSLEVPNTEAFF.

The chain joins TRBV5-1 to TRBJ2-2; the D is unclear. V was pared by 0 bases and J by 0 bases, with 12 bases between. Germline CDR1 reads SGHRS; CDR2 reads YFSETQ. The CDR3 covers 17 residues. CDR3 sequence: CASSLDNAPANTGELFF. In DNA form, the CDR3 reads TGCGCCAGCAGCTTGGACAATGCGCCCGCGAACACCGGGGAGCTGTTTTTT.

The table lists this clonotype with a few counts. The chain employs TRBV27 and TRBJ2-3; D ambiguous. The CDR3 contains 15 residues. Per germline, CDR1 MNHEY and CDR2 SMNVEV (reference sequence). The V end lost 3 bases, the J end lost 0 bases, and 10 bases lay between the germline ends. CDR3 loop: CASSFQSSSTDTQYF. DNA for the CDR3: TGTGCCAGCAGTTTTCAATCCTCTAGCACAGATACGCAGTATTTT.

CDR3: CASSQEADGNTIYF. Here the CDR3 DNA reads TGTGCCAGCAGCCAAGAAGCAGACGGAAACACCATATATTTT. The chain combines TRBV3-1 with TRBJ1-3; D is ambiguous. CDR3 length: 14 amino acids. Trimming removed 0 bases from V and 4 bases from J, with 7 bases in between. Germline-derived CDR1 and CDR2 are LGHDT and YNNKEL (reference sequence).

This rearrangement joins TRBV4-2 to TRBJ2-7, with a tentative D call TRBD1 (6 bases). V lost 1 base, J lost 2 bases, and 18 bases lay in between. The CDR3 length is 17 residues. Per the germline V gene, CDR1 is LGHNA and CDR2 is YNFKEQ. The CDR3 DNA reads as TGTGCCAGCAGCCAAGCTTCCGACGGGACACCGCCCTACGAGCAGTACTTC. Amino acid sequence: CASSQASDGTPPYEQYF.